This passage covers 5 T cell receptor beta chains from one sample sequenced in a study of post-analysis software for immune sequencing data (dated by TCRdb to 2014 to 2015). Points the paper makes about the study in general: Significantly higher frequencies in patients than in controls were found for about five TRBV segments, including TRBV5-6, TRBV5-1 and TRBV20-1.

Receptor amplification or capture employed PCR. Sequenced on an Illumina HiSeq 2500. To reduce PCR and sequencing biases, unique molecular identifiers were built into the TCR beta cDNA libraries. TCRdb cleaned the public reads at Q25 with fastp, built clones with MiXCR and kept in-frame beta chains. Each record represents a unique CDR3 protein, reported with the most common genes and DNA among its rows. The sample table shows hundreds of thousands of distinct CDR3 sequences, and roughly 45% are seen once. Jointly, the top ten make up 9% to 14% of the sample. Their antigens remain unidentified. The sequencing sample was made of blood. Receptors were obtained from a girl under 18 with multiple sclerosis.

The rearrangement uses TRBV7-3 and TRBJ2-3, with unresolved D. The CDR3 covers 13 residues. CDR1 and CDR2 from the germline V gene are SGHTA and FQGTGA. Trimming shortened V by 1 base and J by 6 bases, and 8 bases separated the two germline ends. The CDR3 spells CASSLSDWDTQYF. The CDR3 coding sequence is TGTGCCAGCAGCTTAAGTGATTGGGATACGCAGTATTTT.

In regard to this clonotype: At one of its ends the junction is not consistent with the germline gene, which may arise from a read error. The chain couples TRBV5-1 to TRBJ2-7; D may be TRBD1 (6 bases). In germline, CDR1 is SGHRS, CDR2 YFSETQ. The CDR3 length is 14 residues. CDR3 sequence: CAGSAGTRVSEQYF. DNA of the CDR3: TGCGCCGGCAGCGCCGGGACAAGGGTCTCCGAGCAGTACTTC.

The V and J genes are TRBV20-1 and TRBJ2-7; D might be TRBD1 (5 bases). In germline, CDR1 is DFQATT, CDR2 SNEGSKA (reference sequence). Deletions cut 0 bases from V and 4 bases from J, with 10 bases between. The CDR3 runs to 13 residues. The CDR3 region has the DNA TGCAGTGCTAGAGAGGCAGGGTCGTACGAGCAGTACTTC. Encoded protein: CSAREAGSYEQYF.

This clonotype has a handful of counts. The CDR3 here is CASSLEAGGGETQYF. Here the CDR3 DNA reads TGTGCCAGCAGCTTAGAGGCAGGGGGCGGTGAGACCCAGTACTTC. The rearrangement links TRBV7-2 to TRBJ2-5; TRBD1 aligns across 8 bases. V lost 1 base, J lost 5 bases, and 6 bases stayed unmatched. Germline V gives CDR1 SGHTA, CDR2 FQGNSA. The CDR3 consists of 15 residues. The entire variable domain, with the rest obtained from reference TRBV7-2 and TRBJ2-5, is as follows: GAGVSQSPSNKVTEKGKDVELRCDPISGHTALYWYRQSLGQGLEFLIYFQGNSAPDKSGLPSDRFSAERTGGSVSTLTIQRTQQEDSAVYLCASSLEAGGGETQYFGPGTRLLVL.

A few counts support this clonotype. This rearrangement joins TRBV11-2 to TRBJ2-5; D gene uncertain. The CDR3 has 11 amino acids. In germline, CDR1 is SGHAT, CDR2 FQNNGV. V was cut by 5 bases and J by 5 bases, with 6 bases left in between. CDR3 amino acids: CASSTTETQYF. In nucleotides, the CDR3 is TGTGCCAGCAGCACCACGGAGACCCAGTACTTC.